This T cell receptor (beta chain) originates from a study of beta chain features in type 1 diabetes. Study in general: Analysis included around 99,000,000 sorted cells drawn from all samples.

Study-level findings and limits: The similarity of naive, central memory and Treg TCRB repertoires appeared greater among patients than among healthy donors. Researchers report that Type 1 diabetes patients had moderately but significantly shorter TCRB CDR3s across all four CD4+ subsets.

Expressed TCRB transcripts were sequenced, since all the RNA that had been isolated was reverse transcribed. Measured with immunoSEQ multiplex PCR; TCRdb has only the in-frame clones, and not every one. The sample yields roughly 300,000 clones, about 13% seen once. Based on CD45RO/CCR7/CD25/CD127/CD95/CD27, CD4+ regulatory, stem cell-like memory, naive and central memory cells were sorted. Concerning this clone: Its target is unknown.

Germline CDR1 reads SGHNT; CDR2 reads YYREEE (reference sequence). This CDR3 contains 16 residues. Trimming cost V 0 bases and J 2 bases; bases outside gene matches: 0. The TCR was taken from a man aged 25 to 40 with type 1 diabetes. The rearrangement uses TRBV5-4 and TRBJ2-1, with 12 bases matching TRBD2. Sample: naive CD4+ T cells from blood. The CDR3 DNA is TGTGCCAGCAGCTTGGGGACTAGCGGGGCCTACAATGAGCAGTTCTTC. Translation gives CASSLGTSGAYNEQFF.